This TCR beta chain appears in the sequencing data of a study of cytomegalovirus exposure and HLA in healthy donors. In the study overall: Approximately 80 million unique TCRs from HLA-typed donors were held in an early data release. Study outcomes and limitations: For most TCR sequences rarity was the rule, although some public TCRs occurred in many donors. Excluded: some indistinguishable V segments such as TRBV6-2 and TRBV6-3.

PCR involved 60 Vbeta and 13 Jbeta primers. Clones were sequenced by immunoSEQ multiplex PCR, and TCRdb holds only the in-frame ones, with some missing. Here the sample table reports roughly 100,000 clones. Donors were ostensibly healthy at sampling, although undocumented immune exposures were probable. The V end lost 6 bases, the J end lost 4 bases, and 15 bases lay between the germline ends. CDR3 length equals 13 residues. Germline V gene sequence: CDR1 SQVTM, CDR2 ANQGSEA. With respect to this clone: Its antigen is currently unknown.

This sequence originates from a man over 45 in good health and CMV-seronegative. The rearrangement links TRBV29-1 to TRBJ1-2, with D tentatively TRBD1 (6 bases). Sequenced material: PBMCs. The CDR3 DNA sequence: TGCAGCGTGGAGGGAGGGACACTCTATGGCTACACCTTC. Amino acid sequence: CSVEGGTLYGYTF.